This TCR beta chain was sequenced for a study of T cell repertoires in cytomegalovirus infection. In TCRdb, the reads were re-called with MiXCR into one record per CDR3 protein. Here the sample spans 800,000 to 950,000 distinct CDR3 sequences, approximately 32% being singletons. The germline V gene has CDR1 SEHNR and CDR2 FQNEAQ (reference sequence). V gave up 1 base and J gave up 4 bases, with 11 bases separating them. The CDR3 length is 15 residues. Points on this clonotype: The antigen is undetermined.

The clonotype originates from a human donor in good health (CMV status not recorded). Some clones in this sample may be carry-over from other donors' samples. The chain combines TRBV7-9 with TRBJ1-5; D perhaps matches TRBD1 (5 bases). Material: cultured CD8+ T cells from PBMCs, obtained from culture after CMV antigen stimulation. The DNA for the CDR3 is TGTGCCAGCAGCTTAGGGGACGGGGGGAATCAGCCCCAGCATTTT. Residues: CASSLGDGGNQPQHF.